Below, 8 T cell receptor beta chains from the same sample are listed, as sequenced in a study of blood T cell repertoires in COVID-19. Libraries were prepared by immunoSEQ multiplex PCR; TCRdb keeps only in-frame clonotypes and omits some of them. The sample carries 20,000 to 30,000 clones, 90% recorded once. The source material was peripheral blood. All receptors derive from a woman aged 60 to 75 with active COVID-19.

The CDR3 region has the DNA TGTGCCAGCAGTTTATTAGGGGGTGAGCAGTTCTTC. Translated: CASSLLGGEQFF. The rearrangement joins TRBV28 to TRBJ2-1; a possible D gene is TRBD1 (6 bases). The CDR3 is made up of 12 amino acids. CDR1 and CDR2 (germline): MDHEN, SYDVKM. The V and J ends lost 1 base and 9 bases respectively, with 7 bases between them.

The CDR3 sequence: CASSRTNSYEQYF. CDR3 in DNA: TGTGCCAGCAGCCGCACAAACTCCTACGAGCAGTACTTC. J is TRBJ2-7 and V is TRBV7-8; no definite D call. The CDR3 is 13 amino acids. The germline gives CDR1 SGHVS, CDR2 FQNEAQ. V lost 5 bases, J lost 0 bases, and 8 bases lay in between.

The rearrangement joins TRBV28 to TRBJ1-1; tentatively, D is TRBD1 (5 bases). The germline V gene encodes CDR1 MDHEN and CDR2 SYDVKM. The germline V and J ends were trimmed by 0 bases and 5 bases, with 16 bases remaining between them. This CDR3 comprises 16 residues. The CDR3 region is CASSLWRTSRGTEAFF. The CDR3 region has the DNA TGTGCCAGCAGTTTATGGCGGACATCCCGCGGTACTGAAGCTTTCTTT.

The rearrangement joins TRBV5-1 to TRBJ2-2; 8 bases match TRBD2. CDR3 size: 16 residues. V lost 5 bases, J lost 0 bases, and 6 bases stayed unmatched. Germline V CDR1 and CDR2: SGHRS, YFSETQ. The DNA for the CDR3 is TGCGCCAGCAGGCCCCCGGGACTAGCGAACACCGGGGAGCTGTTTTTT. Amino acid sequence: CASRPPGLANTGELFF.

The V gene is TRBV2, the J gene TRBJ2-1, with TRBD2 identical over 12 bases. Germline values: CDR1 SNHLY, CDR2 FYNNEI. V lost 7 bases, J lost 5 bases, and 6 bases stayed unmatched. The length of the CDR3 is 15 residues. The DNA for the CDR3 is TGTGCCAGCAAACGACTAGCGGGAGCGAACAATGAGCAGTTCTTC. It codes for CASKRLAGANNEQFF.

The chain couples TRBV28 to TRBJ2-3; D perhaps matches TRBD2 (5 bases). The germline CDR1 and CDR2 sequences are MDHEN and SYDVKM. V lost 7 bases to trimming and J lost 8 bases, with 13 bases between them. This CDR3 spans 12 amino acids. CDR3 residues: CASNPTTGTQYF. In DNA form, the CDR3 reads TGTGCCAGCAATCCGACTACTGGTACGCAGTATTTT.

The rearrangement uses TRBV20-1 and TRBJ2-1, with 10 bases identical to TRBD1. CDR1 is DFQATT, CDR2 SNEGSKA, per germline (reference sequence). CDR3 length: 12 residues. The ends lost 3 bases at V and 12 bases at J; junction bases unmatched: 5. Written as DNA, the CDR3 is TGCAGTGCTAGTGGGACAGGGGAACGGCAGTTCTTC. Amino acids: CSASGTGERQFF.

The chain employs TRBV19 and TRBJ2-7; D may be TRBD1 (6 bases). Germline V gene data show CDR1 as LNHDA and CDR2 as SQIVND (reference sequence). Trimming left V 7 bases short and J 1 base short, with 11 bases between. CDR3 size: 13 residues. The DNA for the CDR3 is TGTGCCAGTAATTCAGGGGCTTCCTACGAGCAGTACTTC. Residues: CASNSGASYEQYF. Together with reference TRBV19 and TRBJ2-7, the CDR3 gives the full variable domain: DGGITQSPKYLFRKEGQNVTLSCEQNLNHDAMYWYRQDPGQGLRLIYYSQIVNDFQKGDIAEGYSVSREKKESFPLTVTSAQKNPTAFYLCASNSGASYEQYFGPGTRLTVT.